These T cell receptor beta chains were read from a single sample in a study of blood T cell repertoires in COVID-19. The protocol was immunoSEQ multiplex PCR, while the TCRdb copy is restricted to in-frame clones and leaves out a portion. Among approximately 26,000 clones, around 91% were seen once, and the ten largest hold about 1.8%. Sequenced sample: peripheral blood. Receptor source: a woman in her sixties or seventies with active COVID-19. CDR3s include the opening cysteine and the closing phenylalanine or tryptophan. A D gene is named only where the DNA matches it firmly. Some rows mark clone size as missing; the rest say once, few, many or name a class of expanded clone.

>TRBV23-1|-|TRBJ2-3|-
CASSQSSPGQREVTDTQYF
TGCGCCAGCAGTCAATCTTCCCCGGGACAGAGGGAGGTCACAGATACGCAGTATTTT
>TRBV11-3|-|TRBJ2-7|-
CASSLGSSYEQYF
TGTGCCAGCAGCTTAGGCAGCTCCTACGAGCAGTACTTC
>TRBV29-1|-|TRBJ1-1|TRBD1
CSVAGTGRWDTEAFF
TGCAGCGTTGCTGGGACAGGGAGGTGGGACACTGAAGCTTTCTTT
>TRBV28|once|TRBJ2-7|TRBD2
CASKGLAGWYEQYF
TGTGCCAGCAAGGGACTAGCGGGATGGTACGAGCAGTACTTC
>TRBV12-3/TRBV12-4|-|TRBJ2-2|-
CASRGTAGELFF
TGTGCCAGCCGAGGAACGGCGGGGGAGCTGTTTTTT
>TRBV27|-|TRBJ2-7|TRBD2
CASSLRLAGYEQYF
TGTGCCAGCAGCCTTAGACTAGCTGGGTACGAGCAGTACTTC
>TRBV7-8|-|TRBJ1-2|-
CASSLALRQRANYGYTF
TGTGCCAGCAGCTTAGCGTTGAGACAACGAGCTAACTATGGCTACACCTTC
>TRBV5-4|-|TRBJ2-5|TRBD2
CASSLVLAGRETQYF
TGTGCCAGCAGCTTGGTGCTAGCGGGACGGGAGACCCAGTACTTC
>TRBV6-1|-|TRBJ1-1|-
CASSERGRPNTEAFF
TGTGCCAGCAGTGAAAGAGGGCGACCGAACACTGAAGCTTTCTTT
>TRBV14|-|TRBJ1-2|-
CASSQVTGNYGYTF
TGTGCCAGCAGCCAGGTAACAGGGAACTATGGCTACACCTTC
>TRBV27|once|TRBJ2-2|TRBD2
CASSSGLAGGELFF
TGTGCCAGCAGTTCGGGACTAGCTGGCGGGGAGCTGTTTTTT
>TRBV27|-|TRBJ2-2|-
CASSWAPGGELFF
TGTGCCAGCAGTTGGGCACCCGGCGGGGAGCTGTTTTTT
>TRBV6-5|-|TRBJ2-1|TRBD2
CASSYSGGRAGNEQFF
TGTGCCAGCAGTTACTCCGGCGGGAGGGCTGGCAATGAGCAGTTCTTC
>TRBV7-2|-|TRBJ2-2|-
CASSFGGVGTGELFF
TGTGCCAGCAGCTTCGGGGGAGTCGGCACCGGGGAGCTGTTTTTT
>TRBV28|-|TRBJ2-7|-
CASSWQSTGIYEQYF
TGTGCCAGCAGTTGGCAGAGCACCGGGATCTACGAGCAGTACTTC
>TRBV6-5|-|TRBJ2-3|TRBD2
CASSLAGRGDTQYF
TGTGCCAGCAGTTTAGCGGGAAGGGGGGATACGCAGTATTTT
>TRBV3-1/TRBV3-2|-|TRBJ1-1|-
CASSQEWGGAFF
TGTGCCAGCAGCCAAGAATGGGGGGGCGCTTTCTTT
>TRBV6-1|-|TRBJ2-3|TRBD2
CASSELAGGSDTQYF
TGTGCCAGCAGTGAACTAGCGGGAGGGTCAGATACGCAGTATTTT
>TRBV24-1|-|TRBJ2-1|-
CATSDLMTSSESGRQFF
TGTGCCACCAGTGACCTCATGACTAGTTCAGAGTCGGGCCGCCAGTTCTTC
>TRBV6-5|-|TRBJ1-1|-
CASSRTWNTEAFF
TGTGCCAGCAGCCGGACATGGAACACTGAAGCTTTCTTT
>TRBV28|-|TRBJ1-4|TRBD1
CAINRSGTGGEKLFF
TGTGCCATCAACCGTTCCGGGACAGGCGGAGAAAAACTGTTTTTT
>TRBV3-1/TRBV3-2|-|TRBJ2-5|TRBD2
CASSQQTSGSQETQYF
TGTGCCAGCAGCCAACAAACTAGCGGGAGCCAAGAGACCCAGTACTTC
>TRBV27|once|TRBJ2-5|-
CASSPDWYQETQYF
TGTGCCAGCAGTCCAGATTGGTACCAAGAGACCCAGTACTTC
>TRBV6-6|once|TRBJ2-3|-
CASTPQVTITQYF
TGTGCCAGCACCCCCCAGGTGACGATTACGCAGTATTTT
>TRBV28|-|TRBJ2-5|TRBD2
CASTRAGDETQYF
TGTGCCAGCACGCGGGCGGGGGACGAGACCCAGTACTTC
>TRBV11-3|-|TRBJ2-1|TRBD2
CASSPGASGSTGRNEQFF
TGTGCCAGCAGCCCCGGGGCTAGCGGGAGTACGGGCAGGAATGAGCAGTTCTTC
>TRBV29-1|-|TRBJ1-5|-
CSGSQGGNQPQHF
TGCAGCGGAAGCCAGGGAGGGAATCAGCCCCAGCATTTT
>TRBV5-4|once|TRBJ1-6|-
CASSDSNKPSSYNSPLHF
TGTGCCAGCAGCGACTCAAACAAGCCTAGCTCCTATAATTCACCCCTCCACTTT
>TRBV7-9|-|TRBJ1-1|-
CASSSLVVTGNTEAFF
TGTGCCAGCAGCTCCCTCGTAGTTACGGGGAACACTGAAGCTTTCTTT
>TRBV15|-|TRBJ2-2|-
CATSRATGVTTGELFF
TGTGCCACCAGCAGAGCAACGGGAGTCACCACCGGGGAGCTGTTTTTT
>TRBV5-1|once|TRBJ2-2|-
CASSLEGAGELFF
TGCGCCAGCAGCTTGGAGGGAGCCGGGGAGCTGTTTTTT
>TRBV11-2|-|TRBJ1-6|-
CASSPTDYGGRGLHF
TGTGCCAGCAGCCCGACCGACTACGGGGGTCGGGGACTCCACTTT
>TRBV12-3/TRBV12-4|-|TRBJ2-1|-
CASSLGLRNEQFF
TGTGCCAGCAGCCTGGGACTCCGCAATGAGCAGTTCTTC
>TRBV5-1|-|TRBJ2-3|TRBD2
CASSLGGSDDTQYF
TGCGCCAGCAGCTTGGGCGGGAGCGACGATACGCAGTATTTT
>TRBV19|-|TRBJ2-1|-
CASSFGTWDNEQFF
TGTGCCAGTAGTTTCGGGACATGGGACAATGAGCAGTTCTTC
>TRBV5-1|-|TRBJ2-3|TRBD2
CASSRGTSGSQDTQYF
TGCGCCAGCAGCCGGGGGACTAGCGGATCCCAGGATACGCAGTATTTT
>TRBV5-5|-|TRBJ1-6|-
CASSLAVSPLHF
TGTGCCAGCAGCTTGGCTGTTTCACCCCTCCACTTT
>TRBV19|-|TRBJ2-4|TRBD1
CASSARDRSNIQYF
TGTGCCAGTAGTGCCCGGGACAGGAGTAACATTCAGTACTTC
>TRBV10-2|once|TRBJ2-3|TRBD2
CASSEGTSGGTDTQYF
TGCGCCAGCAGTGAGGGGACTAGCGGGGGCACAGATACGCAGTATTTT
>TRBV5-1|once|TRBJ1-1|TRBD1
CASSLATGDMSTEAFF
TGCGCCAGCAGCTTGGCAACAGGGGACATGTCCACTGAAGCTTTCTTT
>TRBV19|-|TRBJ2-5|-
CASTTTGPLGAQETQYF
TGTGCCAGTACTACCACCGGGCCCCTAGGGGCCCAAGAGACCCAGTACTTC
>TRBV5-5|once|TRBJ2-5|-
CASSRGPRETQYF
TGTGCCAGCAGCCGGGGTCCACGAGAGACCCAGTACTTC
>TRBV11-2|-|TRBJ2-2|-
CASSLGLAGKGGELFF
TGTGCCAGCAGCTTAGGGTTGGCAGGGAAGGGCGGGGAGCTGTTTTTT
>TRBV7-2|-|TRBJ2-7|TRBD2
CASSLDTSGFYEQYF
TGTGCCAGCAGCTTAGACACTAGCGGGTTTTACGAGCAGTACTTC
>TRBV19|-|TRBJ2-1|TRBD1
CASSIRDRAYNEQFF
TGTGCCAGTAGTATCCGGGACAGGGCCTACAATGAGCAGTTCTTC
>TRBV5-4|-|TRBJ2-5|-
CASSLNTGVRETQYF
TGTGCCAGCAGCCTAAATACGGGAGTTCGGGAGACCCAGTACTTC
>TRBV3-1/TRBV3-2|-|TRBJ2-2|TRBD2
CASRDLAGRKEELFF
TGTGCCAGCAGGGACCTAGCGGGCAGAAAAGAGGAGCTGTTTTTT
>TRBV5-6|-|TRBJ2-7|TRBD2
CASSSGLARYEQYF
TGTGCCAGCAGCTCGGGACTAGCCCGATACGAGCAGTACTTC
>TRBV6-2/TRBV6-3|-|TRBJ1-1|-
CASSYSVWSDTEAFF
TGTGCCAGCAGTTACTCGGTGTGGAGCGACACTGAAGCTTTCTTT
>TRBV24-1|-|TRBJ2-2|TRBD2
CATSGSKSGSWTGELFF
TGTGCCACCAGTGGATCGAAGAGCGGGAGCTGGACCGGGGAGCTGTTTTTT
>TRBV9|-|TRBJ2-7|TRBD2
CASSVAPSGSTYEQYF
TGTGCCAGCAGCGTAGCCCCCAGCGGGAGCACCTACGAGCAGTACTTC